Listed below are T cell receptor beta chains from one sample, sequenced in a study of blood T cell repertoires in COVID-19. Produced via immunoSEQ multiplex PCR; TCRdb's table is partial and in-frame only. The profile covers about 240,000 clones, with about nine tenths appearing a single time and approximately 2.4% taken by the ten largest. Input material: PBMCs or T cells enriched from blood (not recorded which). The source of these receptors is a woman in her thirties with acute COVID-19. The CDR3 runs from the conserved cysteine through the conserved F or W. The D gene is left open where the match is weak. The size field is filled for only some rows; it gives once, few, many or a size class.

j_call | clone_size | v_call | d_call | cdr3_aa
TRBJ2-1 | once | TRBV15 | TRBD2 | CATSTSRDYPDPVYNEQFF
TRBJ1-2 | NA | TRBV11-2 | TRBD1 | CASSPLVGQDNYGYTF
TRBJ1-4 | NA | TRBV5-1 | NA | CASSLGVGHANEKLFF
TRBJ2-5 | NA | TRBV11-2 | NA | CASSFRVKGQETQYF
TRBJ1-5 | NA | TRBV27 | NA | CASSYREGGNQPQHF
TRBJ2-5 | NA | TRBV29-1 | NA | CSVGGQSYQETQYF
TRBJ2-1 | NA | TRBV5-1 | NA | CASSFGTQLEDTKFF
TRBJ2-1 | NA | TRBV4-2 | NA | CASSHLSPYNEQFF
TRBJ1-5 | NA | TRBV30 | NA | CAWSLQGNQPQHF
TRBJ2-5 | NA | TRBV7-6 | TRBD2 | CASSVLAGGPETQYF
TRBJ2-5 | NA | TRBV3-1/TRBV3-2 | TRBD2 | CASSQSGVSGGAWETQYF
TRBJ1-1 | NA | TRBV7-8 | NA | CASSLRELNTEAFF
TRBJ1-3 | NA | TRBV18 | NA | CASSRVSTISGNTIYF
TRBJ1-1 | NA | TRBV27 | NA | CASSLPGGNTEAFF
TRBJ2-1 | NA | TRBV5-5 | TRBD2 | CASRTSGNEQFF
TRBJ2-1 | NA | TRBV5-4 | TRBD2 | CASDEAGGPRNEQFF
TRBJ1-5 | NA | TRBV30 | NA | CAWSGQRNQPQHF
TRBJ1-1 | NA | TRBV10-2 | NA | CASSEPRRNTEAFF
TRBJ1-1 | few | TRBV2 | NA | CASRAGDLGTEAFF
TRBJ1-2 | NA | TRBV4-1 | TRBD1 | CASSRDRGFGYGYTF
TRBJ1-4 | NA | TRBV6-5 | TRBD1 | CASWDRGREKLFF
TRBJ1-2 | NA | TRBV4-2 | NA | CASSQDRSGISGYTF
TRBJ1-5 | once | TRBV4-1 | NA | CASSQDHRVGNQPQHF
TRBJ2-1 | NA | TRBV4-2 | TRBD2 | CASSQPTSGGPNEQFF
TRBJ2-1 | NA | TRBV3-1/TRBV3-2 | TRBD1 | CASSLRDRGHNEQFF
TRBJ1-5 | once | TRBV12-3/TRBV12-4 | NA | CASSFVGQPQHF
TRBJ2-7 | NA | TRBV6-1 | NA | CASSEGDGYEQYF
TRBJ2-7 | NA | TRBV5-5 | NA | CASSLATAATYEQYF
TRBJ1-1 | NA | TRBV11-2 | NA | CASTLPGKNTEAFF
TRBJ1-6 | NA | TRBV25-1 | NA | CASSEHGNNSPLHF
TRBJ2-1 | once | TRBV7-2 | NA | CASSLAQVSSYNEQFF
TRBJ1-3 | NA | TRBV4-2 | TRBD1 | CASSLRDRGPGNTIYF
TRBJ1-2 | NA | TRBV3-1/TRBV3-2 | NA | CASSQRGLRYTF
TRBJ2-5 | NA | TRBV5-1 | TRBD2 | CASSSHELAGEETQYF